One sample yielded the 3 T cell receptor beta chains listed below, sequenced in a study of CD8 T cells in Susac syndrome. It was with random hexamers that roughly 0.45 to 1 ug RNA was reverse transcribed. Each CDR3 protein gets one entry after TCRdb re-called the immunoSEQ multiplex PCR reads with MiXCR. Among around 150,000 distinct CDR3 sequences listed, approximately 95% were seen once. What was sequenced was CD4+ T cells from PBMCs. These receptor sequences come from a human donor with Susac syndrome.

This chain uses TRBV23-1 with TRBJ1-1; TRBD1 is a possible D gene (6 bases). TRBV23-1 is known as an ORF, though its function is uncertain. The V and J ends lost 1 base and 3 bases respectively, with 15 bases between them. CDR3 length equals 16 residues. The CDR3 coding sequence is TGCGCCAGCAGTCAATACCCCGGAGGGGGGGACACTGAAGCTTTCTTT. Its protein product is CASSQYPGGGDTEAFF.

The rearrangement uses TRBV6-6 and TRBJ1-1, with D maybe TRBD1 (5 bases). Trimming cost V 7 bases and J 8 bases, with 14 bases left between them. Germline assignment: CDR1 MNHNY and CDR2 SVGAGI (reference sequence). The length of the CDR3 is 12 residues. CDR3 DNA sequence: TGTGCCAGCACCCGTGGGGGAGCCGAAGCTTTCTTT. It codes for CASTRGGAEAFF.

The chain's CDR3 is CSARWGQDNQPQHF. CDR3 bases: TGCAGTGCTAGATGGGGACAGGATAATCAGCCCCAGCATTTT. The genes are TRBV20-1 and TRBJ1-5, with 8 bases matching TRBD1. Germline V gene lookup returns CDR1 DFQATT and CDR2 SNEGSKA (reference sequence). The J segment lost 4 bases and the V segment lost 2 bases, leaving 4 bases of the junction unmatched. This CDR3 region has 14 residues.